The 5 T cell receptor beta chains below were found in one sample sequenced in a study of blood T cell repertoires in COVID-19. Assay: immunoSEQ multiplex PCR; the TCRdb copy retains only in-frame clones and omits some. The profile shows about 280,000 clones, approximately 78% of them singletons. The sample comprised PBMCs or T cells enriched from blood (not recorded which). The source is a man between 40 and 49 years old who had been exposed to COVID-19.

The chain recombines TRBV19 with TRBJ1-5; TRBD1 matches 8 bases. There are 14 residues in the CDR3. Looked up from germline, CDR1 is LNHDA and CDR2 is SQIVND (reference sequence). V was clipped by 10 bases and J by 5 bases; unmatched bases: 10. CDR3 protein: CATGQGRGHQPQHF. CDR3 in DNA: TGTGCCACAGGACAGGGAAGGGGTCATCAGCCCCAGCATTTT.

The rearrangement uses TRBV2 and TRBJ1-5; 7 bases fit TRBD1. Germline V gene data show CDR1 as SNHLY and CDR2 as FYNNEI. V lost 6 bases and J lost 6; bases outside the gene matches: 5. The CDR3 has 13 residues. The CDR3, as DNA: TGTGCCAGCAGGGTAGACAGGGTTCAGCCCCAGCATTTT. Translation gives CASRVDRVQPQHF.

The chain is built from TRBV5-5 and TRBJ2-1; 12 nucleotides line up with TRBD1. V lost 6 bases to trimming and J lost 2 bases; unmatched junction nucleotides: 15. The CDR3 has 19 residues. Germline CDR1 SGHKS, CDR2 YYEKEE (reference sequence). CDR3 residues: CASNPGQGARGSTYNEQFF. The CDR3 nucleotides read TGTGCCAGCAACCCGGGACAGGGGGCGCGCGGGTCCACCTACAATGAGCAGTTCTTC.

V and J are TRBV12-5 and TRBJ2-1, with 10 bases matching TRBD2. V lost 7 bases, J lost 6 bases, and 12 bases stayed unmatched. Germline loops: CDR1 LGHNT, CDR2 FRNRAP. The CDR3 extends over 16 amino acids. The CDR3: CASALASGRFSNEQFF. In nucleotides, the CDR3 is TGTGCTAGTGCCTTAGCTAGCGGGAGATTTTCCAATGAGCAGTTCTTC.

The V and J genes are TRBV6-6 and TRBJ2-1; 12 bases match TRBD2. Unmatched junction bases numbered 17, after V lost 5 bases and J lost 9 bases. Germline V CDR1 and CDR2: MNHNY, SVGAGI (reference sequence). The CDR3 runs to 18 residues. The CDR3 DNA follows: TGTGCCAGCAGTCAAACCGGACTAGCGGGAAGTTTCAGGAGTGAGCAGTTCTTC. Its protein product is CASSQTGLAGSFRSEQFF.